Shown below are 6 T cell receptor beta chains from a single sample sequenced in a study of T cells during gluten challenge in celiac disease. TCRdb fed the 5' RACE reads into MiXCR, producing one record per CDR3 protein. Among just over 200 distinct CDR3 sequences listed, roughly an eighth were seen once. Sequences were derived from gluten-specific CD4+ T cells sorted from the duodenum using tetramers, sampled at baseline or on day 14 of gluten challenge (not recorded which). The receptors here all came from a male donor with celiac disease.

V and J are TRBV7-6 and TRBJ2-1, with D possibly TRBD2 on 6 matching bases. V was pared by 4 bases and J by 2 bases, with 6 bases between. The germline gives CDR1 SGHVS, CDR2 FNYEAQ. The CDR3 has 13 amino acids. The CDR3 spells CASSWGAYNEQFF. CDR3 bases: TGTGCCAGCAGCTGGGGGGCCTACAATGAGCAGTTCTTC.

This clonotype occurred a few times. The CDR3 loop is CASSFRARGNTIYF. The CDR3 coding sequence is TGTGCCAGCAGCTTCCGGGCCCGAGGAAACACCATATATTTT. This rearrangement joins TRBV4-2 to TRBJ1-3; no reliable D call. CDR3 length: 14 amino acids. Looked up from germline, CDR1 is LGHNA and CDR2 is YNFKEQ. Trimming left V 5 bases short and J 4 bases short, with 12 bases between.

The gene calls are TRBV5-1 and TRBJ1-6, with D perhaps TRBD1 (5 bases). Trimming took 0 bases from V and 8 from J, leaving 12 bases between them. Germline-derived CDR1 and CDR2 are SGHRS and YFSETQ. The CDR3 has 15 residues. CDR3 protein: CASSLGAGWDSPLHF. CDR3 nucleotides: TGCGCCAGCAGCTTGGGTGCAGGGTGGGATTCACCCCTCCACTTT.

This clonotype is labeled large (0.1 to 1%). This chain joins TRBV11-3 and TRBJ2-1, with a tentative D call TRBD1 (6 bases). Germline CDR1 SGHNT, CDR2 YENEEA. Trimming shortened V by 1 base and J by 10 bases, and 17 bases separated the two germline ends. The CDR3 loop spans 15 amino acids. CDR3 in amino acids: CASSLGGPDEFEQFF. CDR3 bases: TGTGCCAGCAGCTTAGGGGGGCCGGATGAATTCGAGCAGTTCTTC.

This clonotype rates as medium-sized. The CDR3: CASTEGLSGTGETQYF. The CDR3 bases are TGCGCCAGCACCGAAGGTCTTAGCGGGACAGGGGAGACCCAGTACTTC. This chain connects TRBV5-1 to TRBJ2-5; maybe TRBD1 (9 bases). V was clipped by 6 bases and J by 5 bases, with 23 bases between them. The CDR3 sequence is 16 residues long. Germline V gene data show CDR1 as SGHRS and CDR2 as YFSETQ.

By share of the sample, this clonotype is large. The chain links TRBV7-2 to TRBJ1-2, with D uncertain. Germline loops: CDR1 SGHTA, CDR2 FQGNSA. The CDR3 length is 16 residues. Between the trimmed V and J ends, which lost 0 bases and 0 bases, there was a span of 11 bases. As DNA, the CDR3 is TGTGCCAGCAGCTTAGCGGCGGGGTTACCTAACTATGGCTACACCTTC. This encodes CASSLAAGLPNYGYTF.